This entry lists 30 T cell receptor beta chains sequenced from one sample in a study of blood T cell repertoires in COVID-19. TCRdb's copy holds only in-frame clones and misses some; the assay was immunoSEQ multiplex PCR. Among some 240,000 clones listed, around nine tenths were seen once. The sequencing input was peripheral blood. These receptors all stem from a man aged 55 to 70 with COVID-19, enrolled during active disease.

The rearrangement joins TRBV7-9 to TRBJ1-5; TRBD1 is a possible D gene (5 bases). Trimming pared 1 base from V and 4 bases from J, leaving 8 bases between. The CDR3 is 14 residues long. Germline CDR1 reads SEHNR; CDR2 reads FQNEAQ (reference sequence). CDR3 DNA sequence: TGTGCCAGCAGCTTAGGACAGAGTAATCAGCCCCAGCATTTT. It specifies CASSLGQSNQPQHF.

V gene TRBV28 combines with J gene TRBJ1-6; 8 bases fit TRBD1. Germline V gene sequence: CDR1 MDHEN, CDR2 SYDVKM. The CDR3 runs 16 residues. With V trimmed by 6 bases and J by 5 bases, 9 bases remained unmatched. CDR3 coding DNA: TGTGCCAGCAGAACCCAGGGACAGGTTAATAATTCACCCCTCCACTTT. This sequence encodes CASRTQGQVNNSPLHF.

The chain joins TRBV19 to TRBJ1-6; D unclear. The germline gives CDR1 LNHDA, CDR2 SQIVND (reference sequence). The CDR3 length is 11 residues. Between the trimmed V and J ends, which lost 5 bases and 12 bases, there was a span of 8 bases. The CDR3 coding sequence is TGTGCCAGTAGTGAGTTTGGACCCCTCCACTTT. As protein: CASSEFGPLHF.

V and J are TRBV10-2 and TRBJ1-3, with D perhaps matching TRBD1 (5 bases). V lost 2 bases to trimming and J lost 4 bases, with 18 bases between them. From germline, CDR1 is WSHSY and CDR2 SAAADI. The CDR3 contains 17 residues. CDR3 in DNA: TGCGCCAGCAGTGAGCCCCCCCAGGGATTGAAAGGAAACACCATATATTTT. Its protein product is CASSEPPQGLKGNTIYF.

The CDR3 nucleotides are TGTGCCAGCAGCGTAGGTCAGGGGCAGAACTACGAGCAGTACTTC. Translating it yields CASSVGQGQNYEQYF. The rearrangement joins TRBV9 to TRBJ2-7; tentative D call: TRBD1 (6 bases). V was cut by 0 bases and J by 3 bases, with 13 bases left in between. Germline values: CDR1 SGDLS, CDR2 YYNGEE. This CDR3 is 15 amino acids long.

The chain is built from TRBV9 and TRBJ1-2; D ambiguous. This CDR3 is built from 13 residues. The germline V gene encodes CDR1 SGDLS and CDR2 YYNGEE. Trimming cost V 2 bases and J 2 bases, with 7 bases left between them. CDR3 region: CASSVTQNYGYTF. CDR3 nucleotides: TGTGCCAGCAGCGTCACACAGAACTATGGCTACACCTTC.

This rearrangement joins TRBV11-2 to TRBJ2-1, with 13 nucleotides matching TRBD2. Germline V gives CDR1 SGHAT, CDR2 FQNNGV. V shed 5 bases and J 0 bases; nucleotides not matched to a gene: 4. The CDR3 spans 17 residues. The CDR3 bases are TGTGCCAGCAGCCCACGACTAGCGGGGGGCTCCTACAATGAGCAGTTCTTC. Translated: CASSPRLAGGSYNEQFF.

The chain couples TRBV28 to TRBJ2-4; 8 bases map to TRBD1. The V gene's germline CDR1 is MDHEN and CDR2 SYDVKM. The CDR3 extends over 16 amino acids. The trim removed 2 bases at V and 7 bases at J, leaving 10 bases unmatched. The CDR3 nucleotides are TGTGCCAGCAGTTTAAGCTCGACAGGGGCTCATAACATTCAGTACTTC. This gives the protein CASSLSSTGAHNIQYF.

This chain joins TRBV7-2 and TRBJ1-3; D remains ambiguous. With 4 bases removed from V and 2 bases from J, the gap between germline ends came to 15 bases. The CDR3 extends over 16 amino acids. Germline V gives CDR1 SGHTA, CDR2 FQGNSA. The CDR3 nucleotides are TGTGCCAGCAGCTCCCAACCACAGAGCACTGGAAACACCATATATTTT. This gives the protein CASSSQPQSTGNTIYF. Variable domain in full (rest from reference TRBV7-2 and TRBJ1-3): GAGVSQSPSNKVTEKGKDVELRCDPISGHTALYWYRQSLGQGLEFLIYFQGNSAPDKSGLPSDRFSAERTGGSVSTLTIQRTQQEDSAVYLCASSSQPQSTGNTIYFGEGSWLTVV.

This clone was detected a few times. The chain is built from TRBV3-1 (or the pseudogene TRBV3-2) and TRBJ2-1; 8 bases map to TRBD1. Germline V gene lookup returns CDR1 LGHDT and CDR2 YNNKEL (reference sequence). Trimming at V came to 1 base and at J to 13 bases, leaving 9 bases not matched to a gene. The CDR3 loop spans 14 amino acids. CDR3 in DNA: TGTGCCAGCAGCCAAGTTTTCTCGGCAGGGGGCCAGTTCTTC. Its translation: CASSQVFSAGGQFF.

The V call is TRBV6-6, the J call TRBJ2-1; 14 nucleotides match TRBD2. This CDR3 region has 15 residues. Germline CDR1 reads MNHNY; CDR2 reads SVGAGI (reference sequence). After removal of 11 bases from V and 10 bases from J, the junction contained 13 bases not matched to a gene. The CDR3 region is CASVGTSGGSGEQFF. The CDR3 DNA follows: TGTGCCTCAGTTGGGACTAGCGGGGGCAGTGGCGAGCAGTTCTTC.

The chain carries TRBV5-4 and TRBJ1-2, with 7 nucleotides matching TRBD1. The CDR3 is made up of 14 amino acids. Trimming removed 3 bases from V and 8 bases from J; junction bases left unmatched: 10. Looked up from germline, CDR1 is SGHNT and CDR2 is YYREEE (reference sequence). The CDR3 DNA reads as TGTGCCAGCAGCTACACCTCAGGGGGTAGAGGCTACACCTTC. Translating it yields CASSYTSGGRGYTF.

This chain uses TRBV27 with TRBJ1-3; D remains ambiguous. This CDR3 has 15 amino acids. CDR1 and CDR2 (germline): MNHEY, SMNVEV (reference sequence). V was clipped by 0 bases and J by 3 bases, with 9 bases between them. DNA of the CDR3: TGTGCCAGCAGTTTATCGGGCGCGAATGGAAACACCATATATTTT. As protein: CASSLSGANGNTIYF.

The chain is built from TRBV7-9 and TRBJ2-2; tentative D call: TRBD1 (6 bases). Germline-derived CDR1 and CDR2 are SEHNR and FQNEAQ (reference sequence). The CDR3 is 16 residues long. The V gene lost 4 bases and the J gene lost 5 bases, with 17 bases spanning the gap. CDR3 nucleotides: TGTGCCAGCAGCTCAACGGACACCCAGGGGACCGGGGAGCTGTTTTTT. Encoded protein: CASSSTDTQGTGELFF.

V gene TRBV27 combines with J gene TRBJ2-7; TRBD2 matches at 8 bases. The CDR3 is 15 residues long. Germline trimming cut 7 bases from V and 2 bases from J; bases unmatched to any gene: 10. Germline values: CDR1 MNHEY, CDR2 SMNVEV (reference sequence). The CDR3 region has the DNA TGTGCCAGCACGAAATCGGGGGGGGCCGCCTACGAGCAGTACTTC. As protein: CASTKSGGAAYEQYF.

The J gene is TRBJ2-6, the V gene TRBV4-1; 10 bases align to TRBD2. Germline V CDR1 and CDR2: MGHRA, YSYEKL. The trim removed 0 bases at V and 4 bases at J, leaving 9 bases unmatched. The CDR3 contains 19 residues. The CDR3 DNA follows: TGCGCCAGCAGCCAAGATCGTGGACTAGCGGTTCCCGGGGCCAACGTCCTGACTTTC. This sequence encodes CASSQDRGLAVPGANVLTF.

The chain uses TRBV11-2 and TRBJ1-1; possibly TRBD1 for D (5 bases). The CDR3 totals 13 residues. Germline assignment: CDR1 SGHAT and CDR2 FQNNGV. V was trimmed by 5 bases and J by 6 bases, leaving 13 bases between them. CDR3 in amino acids: CASSPSGGSEAFF. The CDR3 region has the DNA TGTGCCAGCAGCCCTTCGGGGGGGTCTGAAGCTTTCTTT.

The chain uses TRBV6-5 and TRBJ2-2, with a weak D call TRBD2 (6 bases). CDR1 is MNHEY, CDR2 SVGAGI, per germline. V was cut by 6 bases and J by 7 bases, with 15 bases left in between. The CDR3 covers 14 residues. For the CDR3, the DNA is TGTGCCAGCAGCCGGGACTCCGCAGGCGGGGAGCTGTTTTTT. It translates to CASSRDSAGGELFF.

The chain couples TRBV27 to TRBJ2-1; possible D gene TRBD2, 6 bases. The CDR3 sequence is 15 residues long. Germline V gene lookup returns CDR1 MNHEY and CDR2 SMNVEV (reference sequence). The V and J ends lost 1 base and 5 bases respectively, with 12 bases between them. CDR3 sequence (DNA): TGTGCCAGCAGTTTATGGAGGGAGCGAGACAATGAGCAGTTCTTC. Encoded protein: CASSLWRERDNEQFF.

The genes are TRBV6-5 and TRBJ1-1, with TRBD1 matching over 9 bases. The CDR3 totals 14 residues. Germline V gene sequence: CDR1 MNHEY, CDR2 SVGAGI. V lost 4 bases, J lost 8 bases, and 8 bases stayed unmatched. The CDR3 bases are TGTGCCAGCAGTTCACAGGGGGCAGGAGACGAAGCTTTCTTT. As protein: CASSSQGAGDEAFF.

This chain connects TRBV5-1 to TRBJ1-6, with D possibly being TRBD1 (5 bases). The CDR3 runs 14 residues. Trimming left V 7 bases short and J 8 bases short, with 16 bases between. Looked up from germline, CDR1 is SGHRS and CDR2 is YFSETQ. The CDR3 protein is CASGAGQLYSPLHF. The CDR3 DNA is TGCGCCAGCGGGGCAGGACAACTCTATTCACCCCTCCACTTT.

The chain joins TRBV5-1 to TRBJ2-1; TRBD2 agrees at 9 bases. V shed 4 bases, J shed 8 bases, and the junction held 10 bases outside the gene matches. Germline V gives CDR1 SGHRS, CDR2 YFSETQ. This CDR3 spans 15 amino acids. CDR3 sequence (DNA): TGCGCCAGCAGCCTCGGCTCAGCGGGGGGCTATGAGCAGTTCTTC. Its translation: CASSLGSAGGYEQFF.

This chain uses TRBV5-1 with TRBJ2-7; 12 bases line up with TRBD2. J lost 4 bases, V lost 7 bases, and 12 bases had no gene match. In germline, CDR1 is SGHRS, CDR2 YFSETQ. The CDR3 sequence is 16 residues long. The CDR3 DNA is TGCGCCAGCGGGCCCCTAGCGGGAGGGCCGACTTACGAGCAGTACTTC. Translation: CASGPLAGGPTYEQYF.

The rearrangement joins TRBV30 to TRBJ2-7; D call uncertain. The germline CDR1 and CDR2 sequences are GTSNPN and SVGIG (reference sequence). This CDR3 region has 13 residues. The V and J ends lost 0 bases and 4 bases respectively, with 10 bases between them. The CDR3 DNA reads TGTGCCTGGAGTGTACGCCGCCAGTACGAGCAGTACTTC. Its translation: CAWSVRRQYEQYF.

This chain joins TRBV11-2 and TRBJ2-2, with 14 nucleotides matching TRBD2. The CDR3 is made up of 17 amino acids. V lost 5 bases, J lost 6 bases, and 8 bases stayed unmatched. Germline values: CDR1 SGHAT, CDR2 FQNNGV. The CDR3 protein is CASSLWTSGRRAGELFF. CDR3 DNA sequence: TGTGCCAGCAGCCTTTGGACTAGCGGGAGGCGGGCCGGGGAGCTGTTTTTT.

V is TRBV6-5 and J is TRBJ1-5; 9 positions agree with TRBD1. There are 15 residues in the CDR3. The germline V gene encodes CDR1 MNHEY and CDR2 SVGAGI. V dropped 6 bases and J dropped 2; count of bases not matched to a gene: 5. The CDR3 protein is CASSLGQGGNQPQHF. CDR3 in DNA: TGTGCCAGCAGCCTGGGACAGGGTGGCAATCAGCCCCAGCATTTT.

The chain recombines TRBV5-8 with TRBJ2-7, with 8 bases that match TRBD2. Germline CDR1 and CDR2: SGHTS and YDEGEE. The CDR3 totals 15 residues. J was trimmed by 2 bases and V by 1 base; bases with no gene match: 5. The CDR3 DNA is TGTGCCAGCAGCTTGACTAGCGGACAAACCTACGAGCAGTACTTC. It translates to CASSLTSGQTYEQYF.

The chain is built from TRBV23-1 and TRBJ1-3; D uncertain. TRBV23-1 falls under the ORF class, with uncertain function. Trimming took 0 bases from V and 0 from J, leaving 24 bases between them. CDR3 length equals 21 residues. The CDR3: CASSQSPPGPAPASSGNTIYF. CDR3 coding DNA: TGCGCCAGCAGTCAATCCCCTCCTGGTCCTGCTCCCGCTAGCTCTGGAAACACCATATATTTT.

The chain joins TRBV18 to TRBJ2-1, with D perhaps matching TRBD2 (5 bases). Trimming took 4 bases from V and 9 from J, leaving 10 bases between them. Germline CDR1 and CDR2: KGHSH and LQKENI. The CDR3 contains 12 residues. CDR3 protein: CASSLQRAEQFF. For the CDR3, the DNA is TGTGCCAGCTCACTTCAGAGGGCTGAGCAGTTCTTC.

The V and J genes are TRBV2 and TRBJ2-1; D might be TRBD1 (5 bases). Germline CDR1 is SNHLY and CDR2 is FYNNEI. The CDR3 spans 14 residues. V was clipped by 6 bases and J by 1 base, with 10 bases between them. The CDR3 DNA reads TGTGCCAGCAGACCGAAGGGGTCCTACAATGAGCAGTTCTTC. It codes for CASRPKGSYNEQFF.